This is a list of T cell receptor beta chains from one sample in a study of blood T cell repertoires in COVID-19. The table came from immunoSEQ multiplex PCR; TCRdb's copy has only in-frame clones and leaves some out. This sample has over 50,000 clones; approximately 86% occur once, and the top ten carry roughly 15%. Sequencing input: peripheral blood. The source is a human donor in a cohort sampled during active COVID-19. Each CDR3 is given with its conserved first and last residue. The D gene is left open where the match is weak. Clone size is shown for a subset of rows, as once, few, many or a class of expanded clone.

d_gene	abundance	j_gene	v_gene	CDR3nt	CDR3aa
TRBD1	-	TRBJ1-2	TRBV5-4	TGTGCCAGCAGCCCGGGGACAGGGAGTGGGCTTAACTATGGCTACACCTTC	CASSPGTGSGLNYGYTF
TRBD1	-	TRBJ2-2	TRBV7-9	TGTGCCAGCAGCACCAGGACAGGGGGGAACACCGGGGAGCTGTTTTTT	CASSTRTGGNTGELFF
TRBD2	-	TRBJ2-1	TRBV7-9	TGTGCCAGCAACCCCCTAACCCTAGGACTAGCGGGAGGGCGGCAGTTCTTC	CASNPLTLGLAGGRQFF
-	-	TRBJ2-3	TRBV28	TGTGCCAGCAGTTCGAAGGCGGGGTTAAGAAATACGCAGTATTTT	CASSSKAGLRNTQYF
-	few	TRBJ2-1	TRBV11-2	TGTGCCAGCAGCTTAGTGTCAGCCCCAGCCGGGGTTGAGCAGTTCTTC	CASSLVSAPAGVEQFF
-	-	TRBJ2-7	TRBV4-2	TGTGCCAGCAGCCAAGTATGGAACCTAGGCGAGCAGTACTTC	CASSQVWNLGEQYF
TRBD1	-	TRBJ2-7	TRBV10-1	TGCGCCAGCAGTGAGTCTGGACAGGTCCCCTACGAGCAGTACTTC	CASSESGQVPYEQYF
TRBD2	-	TRBJ2-2	TRBV28	TGTGCCAGCAGTTTTACGGGGGGTAACACCGGGGAGCTGTTTTTT	CASSFTGGNTGELFF
TRBD1	-	TRBJ1-1	TRBV18	TGTGCCAGCTCACGACAGGGCGCAGGAGGGAACACTGAAGCTTTCTTT	CASSRQGAGGNTEAFF
TRBD2	-	TRBJ2-4	TRBV3-1/TRBV3-2	TGTGCCAGCAGCCAAATTGACAGCGGGGGCGGCATTCAGTACTTC	CASSQIDSGGGIQYF
TRBD1	-	TRBJ1-4	TRBV3-1/TRBV3-2	TGTGCCAGCAGCCAGGGACAGGGGGCTCAAAAACTGTTTTTT	CASSQGQGAQKLFF
-	-	TRBJ2-1	TRBV20-1	TGCAGTGCTAGTGGGTTTGGCACCTCCAATGAGCAGTTCTTC	CSASGFGTSNEQFF
TRBD1	once	TRBJ2-1	TRBV9	TGTGCCAGCAGCTGGGGACAGGGAAACAATGAGCAGTTCTTC	CASSWGQGNNEQFF
-	-	TRBJ2-3	TRBV9	TGTGCCAGCAGCGTAGCTACAGGCGAGGATACGCAGTATTTT	CASSVATGEDTQYF
-	-	TRBJ2-7	TRBV27	TGTGCCAGCAGCCGGCAGGAGGACTACGAGCAGTACTTC	CASSRQEDYEQYF
TRBD1	once	TRBJ1-5	TRBV19	TGTGCCAGTAGTATTATACAGGGGGCAAAGCATTTT	CASSIIQGAKHF
-	-	TRBJ2-1	TRBV7-2	TGTGCCAGCAGCTTAGAAGGCCCACGCGGACGGGAACGAGGTGAGCAGTTCTTC	CASSLEGPRGRERGEQFF
TRBD1	once	TRBJ2-3	TRBV27	TGTGCCAGCTCCGGGACAGGGAGAATAAGGGGCACAGATACGCAGTATTTT	CASSGTGRIRGTDTQYF
-	-	TRBJ2-5	TRBV14	TGTGCCAGCAGCCAAAACAGGGCCCAAGAGACCCAGTACTTC	CASSQNRAQETQYF
-	-	TRBJ2-3	TRBV6-5	TGTGCCAGCAGTCCCGACTTTACTAGCACAGATACGCAGTATTTT	CASSPDFTSTDTQYF
-	-	TRBJ2-5	TRBV5-5	TGTGCCAGCAGCTCCTCAATCGGTACCCAGTACTTC	CASSSSIGTQYF
TRBD2	few	TRBJ2-1	TRBV5-1	TGCGCCAGCAGCTTCCTAGCGGGAGGTAATGAGCAGTTCTTC	CASSFLAGGNEQFF
-	-	TRBJ2-4	TRBV19	TGTGCCAGTAGTACCCCGGGGGTCTCAGCCAAAAACATTCAGTACTTC	CASSTPGVSAKNIQYF
TRBD2	-	TRBJ2-7	TRBV2	TGTGCCACCGAGCTAGCGGGAGCCGAGCAGTACTTC	CATELAGAEQYF
TRBD2	-	TRBJ2-1	TRBV28	TGTGCCAGCAGGGGCGGGGGGTCCTACAATGAGCAGTTCTTC	CASRGGGSYNEQFF
-	many	TRBJ2-7	TRBV10-3	TGTGCCATCATGGGCAGTTACTACGAGCAGTACTTC	CAIMGSYYEQYF
-	-	TRBJ2-2	TRBV6-5	TGTGCCAGCTCTACAGGGGAGGTCTTGGCCGGGGAGCTGTTTTTT	CASSTGEVLAGELFF
TRBD2	-	TRBJ2-5	TRBV19	TGTGCCAGTAGTACCGGACTAGGAAGGTACCAAGAGACCCAGTACTTC	CASSTGLGRYQETQYF
-	few	TRBJ2-1	TRBV7-3	TGTGCCAGCAGCTTCTCTAGCGAGCCCTACAATGAGCAGTTCTTC	CASSFSSEPYNEQFF
TRBD1	-	TRBJ1-3	TRBV6-4	TGTGCCAGCTTTAGGGGGACAGGACTCCTCTCTGGAAACACCATATATTTT	CASFRGTGLLSGNTIYF
TRBD1	-	TRBJ1-5	TRBV19	TGTGCCAGTAGTATAGGGCTCGGACAGGGTGGAAACCAGCCCCAGCATTTT	CASSIGLGQGGNQPQHF
TRBD1	-	TRBJ2-1	TRBV11-3	TGTGCCAGCAGCTTAGGCGCAGGGGGCGAAAATGAGCAGTTCTTC	CASSLGAGGENEQFF
TRBD1	once	TRBJ2-2	TRBV19	TGTGCCAGTAGTTCCCCGGGACAGGGGTACACCGGGGAGCTGTTTTTT	CASSSPGQGYTGELFF
-	-	TRBJ2-1	TRBV5-4	TGTGCCAGCGCGGGACAGATATTCAATGAGCAGTTCTTC	CASAGQIFNEQFF
-	-	TRBJ2-7	TRBV2	TGTGCCAGCAGTGCGTACTACGAGCAGTACTTC	CASSAYYEQYF
-	-	TRBJ1-4	TRBV6-5	TGTGCCCTCTTGAGTTCTGAAAAACTGTTTTTT	CALLSSEKLFF
-	-	TRBJ1-1	TRBV9	TGTGCCAGCAGCGACGGTGGGAGGGGGAACACTGAAGCTTTCTTT	CASSDGGRGNTEAFF
TRBD1	-	TRBJ1-4	TRBV9	TGTGCCAGCAGCGCCACAGGGGCGGGTAATGAAAAACTGTTTTTT	CASSATGAGNEKLFF
-	-	TRBJ2-7	TRBV7-6	TGTGCCAGCAGCAAACAGGATACCTACGAGCAGTACTTC	CASSKQDTYEQYF
-	few	TRBJ2-2	TRBV4-1	TGCGCCAGCAGCCGCCCGACAGTGAACACCGGGGAGCTGTTTTTT	CASSRPTVNTGELFF
-	few	TRBJ1-4	TRBV7-9	TGTGCCAGCAGCTCCCATGATTATGAACGGGGGGAAAAACTGTTTTTT	CASSSHDYERGEKLFF
TRBD2	-	TRBJ2-1	TRBV24-1	TGTGCCACCAGTGACCCCGGGACAGCGGGGGGGAATGAGCAGTTCTTC	CATSDPGTAGGNEQFF
-	-	TRBJ1-3	TRBV7-6	TGTGCCAGCAGCTTAGATCGGGGAGGCACCATATATTTT	CASSLDRGGTIYF
-	-	TRBJ2-6	TRBV6-5	TGTGCCAGCAGGGGCACCTCTGGGGCCAACGTCCTGACTTTC	CASRGTSGANVLTF
TRBD1	-	TRBJ1-1	TRBV5-1	TGCGCCAGCGGTTACCTCGGGACAGGTAATACTGAAGCTTTCTTT	CASGYLGTGNTEAFF
TRBD1	-	TRBJ2-2	TRBV4-1	TGCGCCAGCAGCCAAGAGCCTAAGGCAGGGGGCAAGGGCACCGGGGAGCTGTTTTTT	CASSQEPKAGGKGTGELFF
-	-	TRBJ1-5	TRBV19	TGTGCCAGTAGTGGGCAGGGTTCCTATAGCAATCAGCCCCAGCATTTT	CASSGQGSYSNQPQHF
TRBD2	-	TRBJ2-7	TRBV19	TGTGCCAGTAGTAGGGGACTAGCGGACTACGAGCAGTACTTC	CASSRGLADYEQYF